The subject of this entry is one TCR beta chain. Its antigen is not known. The data were obtained in a study of cytomegalovirus exposure and HLA in healthy donors. Across the study: Approximately 180 million T cells yielded 100 million or so unique TCR beta sequences, as an earlier analysis found. The Caucasian-associated ancestry cluster contained 81% of the 398 genotyped donors. Whole-study findings and limits: Accurate prediction of most subjects' HLA-A and HLA-B alleles from TCR beta sequences was reported. Presence/absence analyses treated sequencing depth as roughly uniform across donors.

The CDR3 has 17 amino acids. Unmatched junction bases numbered 10, after V lost 3 bases and J lost 5 bases. Germline CDR1 and CDR2: SGHNT and YENEEA. Primers: 60 Vbeta forward and 13 Jbeta reverse. This table comes from immunoSEQ multiplex PCR, and its TCRdb copy is limited to in-frame clones, with some not included. Reported are just over 150,000 clones; the ten largest clones contain under 2.5%. The clonotype was recovered from a man aged 30-40 years in good health and CMV-seronegative. The rearrangement joins TRBV11-3 to TRBJ1-1, with TRBD1 identical over 12 bases. The sequencing sample was made of PBMCs. In nucleotides, the CDR3 is TGTGCCAGCAGCTTCGGGGGGACAGGGGGCACGGGGACTGAAGCTTTCTTT. Protein sequence: CASSFGGTGGTGTEAFF.